The clone carrying this TCR beta chain was seen more than once but under ten times. Its specificity is unknown. Germline loops: CDR1 MNHNS, CDR2 SASEGT. Trimming took off 4 bases at V and 7 bases at J, with 20 bases between the two ends. This CDR3 region has 15 residues. The data originate from a study of shared clonotypes between healthy human individuals. Study-wide findings and caveats: Naive subsets, compared against memory subsets, generally had larger estimated richness values. The donor pool, a small one, limited the genetic and exposure-history diversity represented.

Genomic DNA from each subset was divided evenly over several immunoSEQ plates. Libraries were prepared by immunoSEQ multiplex PCR; TCRdb keeps only in-frame clonotypes and omits some of them. Of under 130,000 clones detected, approximately 70% appear once; the ten largest clones hold roughly a quarter. This receptor was taken from a woman aged 25-40 years in good health. The specimen was memory CD8+ T cells sorted from blood. As for subset: CD45RO+ cells pooled with CCR7-negative TemRA cells. This sequence joins TRBV6-1 and TRBJ2-7; D is perhaps TRBD1 or TRBD2 (7 bases each). This chain's CDR3 is CASSGEGEGAAEQYF. The CDR3, as DNA: TGTGCCAGCAGTGGGGAGGGGGAGGGGGCCGCTGAGCAGTACTTC.